Listed below are T cell receptor beta chains from one sample, sequenced in a study of T cell changes during pregnancy in multiple sclerosis. Method: immunoSEQ multiplex PCR; TCRdb's copy keeps in-frame clones and lacks some. Of tens of thousands of clones in the sample, about 91% were seen once. Here the sequenced sample was CD8+ T cells from peripheral blood mononuclear cells, taken before pregnancy. The receptors derive from a female donor with multiple sclerosis, enrolled in a pregnancy study. Both conserved end residues are part of each CDR3. Each record gives: V gene, D gene, J gene, clone size, CDR3 protein, CDR3 DNA. D genes are given only for firm matches. The listing skips clone size in some rows; elsewhere it reads once, few, many or a size class.

TRBV29-1,TRBD2,TRBJ2-1,-,CSVEGTGGSSYNEQFF,TGCAGCGTTGAAGGAACGGGGGGTAGCTCCTACAATGAGCAGTTCTTC
TRBV5-6,TRBD1,TRBJ2-7,-,CASSLRTGSYEQYF,TGTGCCAGCAGCCTTAGGACAGGCTCCTACGAGCAGTACTTC
TRBV18,TRBD2,TRBJ2-1,-,CASSPTSGRATNEQFF,TGTGCCAGCTCACCCACTAGCGGGAGGGCCACCAATGAGCAGTTCTTC
TRBV19,-,TRBJ2-5,-,CASSIGAVGLSETQYF,TGTGCCAGTAGTATTGGGGCGGTAGGTTTGAGTGAGACCCAGTACTTC
TRBV5-8,TRBD2,TRBJ2-1,-,CASSSGGGLFYNEQFF,TGTGCCAGCAGCTCGGGGGGGGGTCTGTTCTACAATGAGCAGTTCTTC
TRBV2,TRBD2,TRBJ2-7,-,CASRASGRVPYEQYF,TGTGCCAGCAGGGCTAGCGGGAGAGTTCCCTACGAGCAGTACTTC
TRBV7-9,TRBD2,TRBJ2-1,-,CASSLAGGAGGYNEQFF,TGTGCCAGCAGCTTAGCGGGGGGCGCGGGAGGGTACAATGAGCAGTTCTTC
TRBV7-8,-,TRBJ2-7,-,CASSLFEGVLSEQYF,TGTGCCAGCAGCTTATTTGAGGGAGTCCTTTCCGAGCAGTACTTC
TRBV5-1,TRBD1,TRBJ1-1,-,CASSPDTGGLTEAFF,TGCGCCAGCAGCCCGGACACAGGGGGACTAACTGAAGCTTTCTTT
TRBV18,-,TRBJ1-2,-,CASSSTNYGYTF,TGTGCCAGCTCGTCTACTAACTATGGCTACACCTTC
TRBV14,-,TRBJ2-1,-,CASSNRVASYNEQFF,TGTGCCAGCAGCAACCGGGTCGCTTCCTACAATGAGCAGTTCTTC
TRBV9,TRBD1,TRBJ2-4,-,CASSVDRENIQYF,TGTGCCAGCAGCGTTGACAGGGAAAACATTCAGTACTTC
TRBV12-5,TRBD2,TRBJ2-3,-,CASGLVPGLAGSDTQYF,TGTGCTAGTGGTTTGGTACCGGGACTAGCGGGCTCAGATACGCAGTATTTT
TRBV11-2,-,TRBJ1-2,-,CASSRPRGANYGYTF,TGTGCCAGCAGCCGACCGCGGGGTGCTAACTATGGCTACACCTTC
TRBV5-6,-,TRBJ2-5,-,CASSLVETAETQYF,TGTGCCAGCAGCTTGGTTGAGACAGCGGAGACCCAGTACTTC
TRBV5-8,TRBD1,TRBJ1-5,-,CASSLEPGRGPLYSNQPQHF,TGTGCCAGCAGCTTGGAGCCCGGCAGGGGGCCCCTCTATAGCAATCAGCCCCAGCATTTT
TRBV9,-,TRBJ2-7,-,CASSVVAGPSYEQYF,TGTGCCAGCAGCGTAGTGGCAGGGCCATCCTACGAGCAGTACTTC
TRBV7-6,-,TRBJ2-1,-,CASSWGGQEQFF,TGTGCCAGCAGCTGGGGCGGACAAGAGCAGTTCTTC
TRBV6-1,-,TRBJ1-1,-,CASSEEGAYDEAFF,TGTGCCAGCAGTGAAGAAGGGGCTTACGATGAAGCTTTCTTT
TRBV11-2,TRBD1,TRBJ2-5,-,CASSTTGEETQYF,TGTGCCAGCAGCACGACAGGGGAAGAGACCCAGTACTTC
TRBV9,TRBD1,TRBJ1-3,once,CASSAPDRGKTGNTIYF,TGTGCCAGCAGCGCTCCAGACAGGGGAAAAACTGGAAACACCATATATTTT
TRBV6-5,-,TRBJ2-2,-,CASSFTNTGELFF,TGTGCCAGCAGTTTCACGAACACCGGGGAGCTGTTTTTT
TRBV18,TRBD1,TRBJ1-2,-,CASSPDRVNGYTF,TGTGCCAGCTCACCTGACAGGGTAAATGGCTACACCTTC
TRBV7-3,-,TRBJ2-1,-,CASSLSGSYNEQFF,TGTGCCAGCAGCCTCTCAGGGTCCTACAATGAGCAGTTCTTC
TRBV7-9,TRBD1,TRBJ1-4,-,CASSLLGTGAATNEKLFF,TGTGCCAGCAGCCTTCTCGGTACAGGGGCGGCAACTAATGAAAAACTGTTTTTT
TRBV13,-,TRBJ1-2,-,CASSLREGVGYGYTF,TGTGCCAGCAGCTTAAGAGAGGGGGTAGGATATGGCTACACCTTC
TRBV5-8,TRBD2,TRBJ2-1,-,CASSSETSGRLDEQFF,TGTGCCAGCAGCTCTGAAACTAGCGGGAGGTTAGATGAGCAGTTCTTC
TRBV5-1,TRBD2,TRBJ2-1,-,CASSLGGGGYNEQFF,TGCGCCAGCAGCTTGGGCGGGGGGGGCTACAATGAGCAGTTCTTC
TRBV10-3,-,TRBJ2-3,-,CAISESGDTSTDTQYF,TGTGCCATCAGTGAGTCAGGAGATACTAGCACAGATACGCAGTATTTT
TRBV28,TRBD1,TRBJ1-4,-,CASSPPGTGQKLFF,TGTGCCAGCAGTCCCCCCGGGACAGGGCAGAAACTGTTTTTT
TRBV27,TRBD1,TRBJ1-2,once,CASSLSKGARVYGYTF,TGTGCCAGCAGTTTATCGAAGGGGGCGCGGGTTTATGGCTACACCTTC
TRBV28,-,TRBJ2-1,-,CASSPRDTYNEQFF,TGTGCCAGCAGTCCTCGGGACACCTACAATGAGCAGTTCTTC
TRBV7-2,TRBD1,TRBJ2-3,-,CASSLLGQGDTQYF,TGTGCCAGCAGCTTGCTCGGACAGGGTGATACGCAGTATTTT
TRBV27,-,TRBJ2-7,-,CASYSLAGAYEQYF,TGTGCCAGCTATTCCCTGGCGGGGGCATACGAGCAGTACTTC
TRBV28,TRBD1,TRBJ2-5,few,CASSLQRQGRETQYF,TGTGCCAGCAGTCTACAACGACAGGGTAGAGAGACCCAGTACTTC
TRBV28,-,TRBJ2-3,many,CASSSMGSGGTDTQYF,TGTGCCAGCAGTTCTATGGGTAGCGGTGGCACAGATACGCAGTATTTT
TRBV5-6,TRBD2,TRBJ2-1,-,CASDLGLAGGLRNEQFF,TGTGCCAGCGACTTGGGACTAGCGGGGGGGCTTCGCAATGAGCAGTTCTTC
TRBV9,-,TRBJ2-7,-,CASSKTGSYEQYF,TGTGCCAGCAGCAAGACAGGTTCCTACGAGCAGTACTTC
TRBV4-3,-,TRBJ2-1,once,CASAYRRGYNEQFF,TGCGCCAGCGCTTACCGACGGGGGTACAATGAGCAGTTCTTC
TRBV7-3,-,TRBJ2-6,-,CASIPIPGSGANVLTF,TGTGCCAGCATCCCCATCCCCGGCTCTGGGGCCAACGTCCTGACTTTC
TRBV27,-,TRBJ2-2,-,CASSPTVQGGELFF,TGTGCCAGCAGTCCGACAGTACAAGGCGGGGAGCTGTTTTTT
TRBV30,TRBD2,TRBJ2-1,-,CAWSVLAGQQFF,TGTGCCTGGAGTGTACTAGCGGGGCAACAGTTCTTC
TRBV13,-,TRBJ2-7,-,CASSYRDTFNEQYF,TGTGCCAGCAGCTATCGGGACACCTTTAACGAGCAGTACTTC
TRBV5-6,TRBD1,TRBJ2-7,-,CASSLGTGYYEQYF,TGTGCCAGCAGCTTGGGGACAGGGTACTACGAGCAGTACTTC
TRBV11-2,-,TRBJ1-2,once,CASSLLVHRDYTF,TGTGCCAGCAGCCTTCTGGTACACAGGGACTACACCTTC
TRBV28,TRBD2,TRBJ2-3,-,CASSLSGLAGGPDTQYF,TGTGCCAGCAGTTTATCGGGACTAGCGGGGGGGCCAGATACGCAGTATTTT
TRBV28,-,TRBJ1-6,-,CASSLRVYNSPLHF,TGTGCCAGCAGTTTACGGGTCTATAATTCACCCCTCCACTTT
TRBV4-3,-,TRBJ2-1,-,CASSQDFWKGLYNEQFF,TGCGCCAGCAGCCAAGATTTTTGGAAGGGGCTCTACAATGAGCAGTTCTTC
TRBV16,TRBD2,TRBJ2-3,-,CASSQSLRGITDTQYF,TGTGCCAGCAGCCAATCGTTGCGGGGGATCACAGATACGCAGTATTTT
TRBV4-1,-,TRBJ1-1,-,CASSYADNPGDAFF,TGCGCCAGCAGCTACGCTGACAACCCCGGGGATGCTTTCTTT
TRBV29-1,-,TRBJ2-7,few,CSVGGNEQYF,TGCAGCGTTGGAGGGAACGAGCAGTACTTC
TRBV19,TRBD1,TRBJ1-5,-,CASTKTGTQPQHF,TGTGCCAGTACTAAGACAGGGACCCAGCCCCAGCATTTT
TRBV5-5,-,TRBJ2-1,-,CASSFGVSEQFF,TGTGCCAGCAGCTTCGGAGTTTCAGAGCAGTTCTTC